This T cell receptor beta chain stems from a study of cytomegalovirus exposure and HLA in healthy donors. For the study at large: The same platform as the 666 first-cohort repertoires was used for the 130 or so validation repertoires, a later analysis reported.

The length of the CDR3 is 16 residues. Trimming pared 0 bases from V and 2 bases from J, leaving 12 bases between. Germline CDR1 is SGHRS and CDR2 is YFSETQ. With respect to this clone: What it recognizes is unknown.

Study-level findings and limits: Most sequenced TCRs were rare (though some public TCRs occurred in many donors).

The assay was immunoSEQ multiplex PCR, and TCRdb's table has in-frame clones only and misses some. Of over 75,000 clones in the sample, approximately 90% were seen once. The sequence was obtained from a man aged 25-40 years in good health and CMV-seronegative. This chain connects TRBV5-1 to TRBJ2-1; D is possibly TRBD2 (6 bases). Sequences were obtained from PBMCs. The CDR3 bases are TGCGCCAGCAGCTTGGAAGTGGGGGGAACCTACAATGAGCAGTTCTTC. This sequence encodes CASSLEVGGTYNEQFF.